The 24 T cell receptor beta chains reported below all come from one sample, sequenced in a study of beta chain features in type 1 diabetes. Overall study results and limits: For Type 1 diabetes patients, all four CD4+ subsets carried TCRB CDR3s that were moderately but significantly shorter.

The antigens of these receptors remain unknown. Expressed TCRB transcripts were sequenced after all isolated RNA was converted to cDNA. The protocol was immunoSEQ multiplex PCR, while the TCRdb copy is restricted to in-frame clones and leaves out a portion. The table has some 350,000 clones, 8% to 10% seen once. Material: central memory CD4+ T cells from blood. All receptors come from a young man with type 1 diabetes.

This rearrangement joins TRBV6-6 to TRBJ2-7; D perhaps matches TRBD1 (6 bases). With 0 bases removed from V and 5 bases from J, the gap between germline ends came to 11 bases. The CDR3 has 14 residues. Germline V gene sequence: CDR1 MNHNY, CDR2 SVGAGI (reference sequence). CDR3 nucleotide sequence: TGTGCCAGCAGTTACTCGGCAGGGGTCCACGAGCAGTACTTC. The encoded protein is CASSYSAGVHEQYF.

There are many counts of this clone. This chain uses TRBV9 with TRBJ2-4; the D gene is possibly TRBD2 (6 bases). V shed 0 bases and J shed 0 bases, with 7 bases lying between them. The germline CDR1 and CDR2 sequences are SGDLS and YYNGEE. The length of the CDR3 is 15 residues. This chain's CDR3 is CASSVDGGAKNIQYF. CDR3 sequence (DNA): TGTGCCAGCAGCGTAGACGGGGGAGCCAAAAACATTCAGTACTTC.

This clone was counted only a few times. This chain joins TRBV6-4 and TRBJ2-3; the match to TRBD1 covers 8 bases. V shed 6 bases and J 1 base; nucleotides not matched to a gene: 6. This CDR3 spans 15 amino acids. Germline CDR1 MRHNA, CDR2 SNTAGT. The CDR3 DNA follows: TGTGCCAGCAGGCCCGACAGGGGTGGCACAGATACGCAGTATTTT. Translated: CASRPDRGGTDTQYF.

This clone was found many times. The chain has TRBV10-3 and TRBJ1-2, with TRBD1 identical over 7 bases. The CDR3 covers 14 residues. Per germline, CDR1 ENHRY and CDR2 SYGVKD. V was clipped by 4 bases and J by 6 bases; unmatched bases: 8. The CDR3 sequence is CAISGGRGYDGYTF. The CDR3 nucleotides read TGTGCCATCAGTGGGGGCAGGGGGTATGATGGCTACACCTTC.

This clone has a count of ten or more. Distinct nucleotide sequences in the sample also encode this CDR3. The CDR3 spells CASSLGQGNYNEQFF. DNA for the CDR3: TGTGCCAGCAGCTTAGGGCAGGGGAACTACAATGAGCAGTTCTTC. The chain uses TRBV7-2 and TRBJ2-1; a weak D match, TRBD1 (6 bases). The CDR3 sequence is 15 residues long. Trimming took 1 base from V and 3 from J, leaving 10 bases between them. Looked up from germline, CDR1 is SGHTA and CDR2 is FQGNSA.

This chain connects TRBV7-2 to TRBJ2-1; D is perhaps TRBD1 (5 bases). The ends were cut back, 5 bases at V and 7 bases at J, with 30 bases in the middle. The germline gives CDR1 SGHTA, CDR2 FQGNSA. This CDR3 has 19 amino acids. The CDR3 region has the DNA TGTGCCAGCAGCCCCGTTCGTTACAGGCCAGCAGGGCCCCGGAATGAGCAGTTCTTC. Its protein is CASSPVRYRPAGPRNEQFF.

This clone was found a few times. This chain uses TRBV9 with TRBJ1-2; TRBD1 aligns across 9 bases. V lost 7 bases, J lost 6 bases, and 7 bases stayed unmatched. The length of the CDR3 is 13 residues. The germline CDR1 and CDR2 sequences are SGDLS and YYNGEE. The CDR3 DNA reads TGTGCCAGCTCACGACAGGGGGTGGATGGCTACACCTTC. As protein: CASSRQGVDGYTF.

This clone occurred a few times. The rearrangement joins TRBV7-9 to TRBJ1-1; the match to TRBD1 covers 7 bases. CDR1 and CDR2 from the germline V gene are SEHNR and FQNEAQ (reference sequence). The V segment lost 2 bases and the J segment 3 bases; nucleotides outside the gene matches: 6. CDR3 length equals 15 residues. CDR3 in amino acids: CASSLSRGADTEAFF. DNA of the CDR3: TGTGCCAGCAGCTTATCCAGGGGGGCTGACACTGAAGCTTTCTTT.

The chain joins TRBV7-6 to TRBJ2-1; no clear D gene. Germline assignment: CDR1 SGHVS and CDR2 FNYEAQ. V lost 3 bases, J lost 4 bases, and 10 bases lay in between. CDR3 length: 14 residues. The CDR3 DNA is TGTGCCAGCAGCTTGGTGGCCCCTTACAATGAGCAGTTCTTC. It yields the protein CASSLVAPYNEQFF.

This clone appeared a few times. Its ends do not fully match the called genes, so a read error is possible. The chain combines TRBV6-1 with TRBJ1-5; possibly TRBD1 for D (5 bases). The CDR3 covers 13 residues. In germline, CDR1 is MNHNS, CDR2 SASEGT. CDR3 sequence reads: CAISRGPNQPQHF. The CDR3, as DNA: TGTGCCATCAGTAGGGGCCCCAATCAGCCCCAGCATTTT.

This clone has only a few counts. The chain couples TRBV15 to TRBJ2-5; D gene ambiguous. Looked up from germline, CDR1 is LNHNV and CDR2 is YYDKDF (reference sequence). This CDR3 is built from 13 residues. V was trimmed by 7 bases and J by 3 bases, leaving 12 bases between them. The CDR3 loop reads CATMDAGKETQYF. The CDR3 DNA reads TGTGCCACCATGGACGCTGGGAAAGAGACCCAGTACTTC. Variable domain in full (rest from reference TRBV15 and TRBJ2-5): DAMVIQNPRYQVTQFGKPVTLSCSQTLNHNVMYWYQQKSSQAPKLLFHYYDKDFNNEADTPDNFQSRRPNTSFCFLDIRSPGLGDTAMYLCATMDAGKETQYFGPGTRLLVL.

This clone was seen more than once but under ten times. The same CDR3 is also encoded by other DNA sequences in this sample. The J gene is TRBJ2-3, the V gene TRBV28; D may be TRBD1 (6 bases). V lost 4 bases and J lost 3, with 8 bases in between. The CDR3 loop spans 13 amino acids. CDR1 and CDR2 from the germline V gene are MDHEN and SYDVKM. CDR3 protein: CASSSGTTDTQYF. The CDR3 DNA reads TGTGCCAGCAGTTCCGGGACAACAGATACGCAGTATTTT.

This chain joins TRBV9 and TRBJ2-7, with 11 positions matching TRBD2. Germline loops: CDR1 SGDLS, CDR2 YYNGEE. This CDR3 has 17 residues. Unmatched junction bases numbered 8, after V lost 0 bases and J lost 3 bases. CDR3 coding DNA: TGTGCCAGCAGCGTAGGCGGGACTAGCGGTTATCACTACGAGCAGTACTTC. The encoded protein is CASSVGGTSGYHYEQYF.

This clone was counted only a few times. CDR3 sequence (DNA): TGTGCCAGCAGCTTGCAGGACCTCCAAGAGACCCAGTACTTC. Translating it yields CASSLQDLQETQYF. The chain uses TRBV5-4 and TRBJ2-5; no clear D. The CDR3 totals 14 residues. V dropped 1 base and J dropped 1 base, with 8 bases sitting between them. Germline V gene sequence: CDR1 SGHNT, CDR2 YYREEE (reference sequence).

This clone has a handful of counts. Other nucleotide sequences from this sample produce the same CDR3. The rearrangement joins TRBV6-4 to TRBJ1-1; D remains ambiguous. The CDR3 has 14 residues. In germline, CDR1 is MRHNA, CDR2 SNTAGT. Trimming left V 0 bases short and J 1 base short, with 6 bases between. CDR3 nucleotide sequence: TGTGCCAGCAGTGACTCGAGCGGGAACACTGAAGCTTTCTTT. This gives the protein CASSDSSGNTEAFF.

The chain combines TRBV19 with TRBJ2-5; D is ambiguous. The CDR3 covers 12 residues. V was shortened by 7 bases and J by 4 bases, with 10 bases between the two germline ends. Germline CDR1 reads LNHDA; CDR2 reads SQIVND (reference sequence). This chain's CDR3 is CASTGFRETQYF. CDR3 bases: TGTGCCAGTACCGGATTCCGAGAGACCCAGTACTTC.

The J gene is TRBJ1-1, the V gene TRBV15; a possible D gene is TRBD1 (5 bases). V was cut by 0 bases and J by 1 base, with 18 bases left in between. The CDR3 runs to 18 residues. Germline V gives CDR1 LNHNV, CDR2 YYDKDF (reference sequence). The CDR3 region is CATSRDISGGPWNTEAFF. In DNA, the CDR3 is TGTGCCACCAGCAGAGATATTTCGGGGGGACCTTGGAACACTGAAGCTTTCTTT.

This clone occurred a few times. The V gene is TRBV7-8, the J gene TRBJ1-5, with 7 bases aligning to TRBD1. Germline V lookup: CDR1 SGHVS, CDR2 FQNEAQ. V gave up 3 bases and J gave up 9 bases; unmatched junction bases: 5. The CDR3 sequence is 13 residues long. The CDR3 DNA sequence: TGTGCCAGCAGCTTTGACAGGGCCGGGCCCCAGCATTTT. This sequence encodes CASSFDRAGPQHF. Filled out from reference TRBV7-8 and TRBJ1-5, the complete variable domain reads GAGVSQSPRYKVAKRGQDVALRCDPISGHVSLFWYQQALGQGPEFLTYFQNEAQLDKSGLPSDRFFAERPEGSVSTLKIQRTQQEDSAVYLCASSFDRAGPQHFGDGTRLSIL.

This clone was observed a few times. Other DNA sequences in the sample encode the same CDR3. The rearrangement joins TRBV7-6 to TRBJ2-5; D not resolved. The length of the CDR3 is 11 residues. V dropped 6 bases and J dropped 2 bases, with 4 bases sitting between them. Germline-derived CDR1 and CDR2 are SGHVS and FNYEAQ. In nucleotides, the CDR3 is TGTGCCAGCAGTCGTCAAGAGACCCAGTACTTC. Protein product: CASSRQETQYF.

This clone was detected only a few times. This chain connects TRBV28 to TRBJ2-6, with D hard to call. Per the germline V gene, CDR1 is MDHEN and CDR2 is SYDVKM. The CDR3 totals 17 residues. Trimming removed 4 bases at V and 2 bases at J, with 15 bases between. CDR3 sequence reads: CASSSSAAWAGANVLTF. The CDR3 DNA reads TGTGCCAGCAGTTCCTCGGCGGCGTGGGCTGGGGCCAACGTCCTGACTTTC.

The J gene is TRBJ2-2, the V gene TRBV28; no clear D. V shed 7 bases and J shed 2 bases, with 5 bases lying between them. The CDR3 loop spans 12 amino acids. Germline V gene data show CDR1 as MDHEN and CDR2 as SYDVKM. This CDR3 reads CASNVNTGELFF. The CDR3 DNA reads as TGTGCCAGCAATGTAAACACCGGGGAGCTGTTTTTT.

This clone has only a few counts. J is TRBJ2-1 and V is TRBV18; the match to TRBD2 covers 9 bases. V was pared by 3 bases and J by 4 bases, with 10 bases of the junction left unmatched. Germline assignment: CDR1 KGHSH and CDR2 LQKENI. CDR3 size: 17 residues. The CDR3 region is CASSPPVTSGLYNEQFF. For the CDR3, the DNA is TGTGCCAGCTCACCTCCCGTGACTAGCGGCTTATACAATGAGCAGTTCTTC.

This clone was observed a few times. The chain uses TRBV7-8 and TRBJ2-3, with 7 positions matching TRBD2. The V and J ends lost 5 bases and 4 bases, in that order; junction bases with no gene match: 9. CDR3 length equals 15 residues. Per germline, CDR1 SGHVS and CDR2 FQNEAQ. In nucleotides, the CDR3 is TGTGCCAGCAGCCCCCGACTAGCAAATGCAGATACGCAGTATTTT. Its translation is CASSPRLANADTQYF.

This clone was observed a few times. The rearrangement joins TRBV5-1 to TRBJ2-3; D gene uncertain. CDR1 SGHRS and CDR2 YFSETQ come from the germline V gene. V gave up 1 base and J gave up 7 bases, with 4 bases separating them. CDR3 size: 11 residues. The CDR3 loop reads CASSLSNTQYF. CDR3 coding DNA: TGCGCCAGCAGCTTGTCGAATACGCAGTATTTT.